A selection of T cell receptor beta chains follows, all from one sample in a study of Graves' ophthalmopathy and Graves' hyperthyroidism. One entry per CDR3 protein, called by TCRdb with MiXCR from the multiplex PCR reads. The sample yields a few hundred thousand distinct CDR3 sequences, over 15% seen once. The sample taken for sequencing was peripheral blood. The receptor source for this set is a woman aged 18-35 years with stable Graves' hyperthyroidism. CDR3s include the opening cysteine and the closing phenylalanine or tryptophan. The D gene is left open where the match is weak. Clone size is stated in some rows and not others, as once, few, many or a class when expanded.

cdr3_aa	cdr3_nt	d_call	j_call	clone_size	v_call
CASSHTRARLAGAEYEQYF	TGTGCCAGCAGCCACACGAGGGCCCGACTAGCGGGGGCCGAATACGAGCAGTACTTC	TRBD2	TRBJ2-7	many	TRBV6-5
CASSYSAPNTEAFF	TGTGCCAGCAGTTACTCTGCACCGAACACTGAAGCTTTCTTT	.	TRBJ1-1	many	TRBV6-2/TRBV6-3
CASSPFQASGELFF	TGTGCCAGCAGTCCCTTCCAGGCTTCGGGGGAGCTGTTTTTT	.	TRBJ2-2	many	TRBV12-3/TRBV12-4
CASSTAAGQAATQYF	TGTGCCAGCTCCACAGCCGCAGGACAGGCTGCGACCCAGTACTTC	TRBD1	TRBJ2-5	.	TRBV18
CASSLRARQGEQPQHF	TGTGCCAGCAGCTTAAGAGCGAGACAGGGCGAGCAGCCCCAGCATTTT	TRBD1	TRBJ1-5	many	TRBV7-8
CATSRDELTGQRRETQYF	TGTGCCACCAGCAGAGATGAGTTGACCGGACAGAGAAGGGAGACCCAGTACTTC	.	TRBJ2-5	many	TRBV15
CASSFGTGSNQPQHF	TGTGCCAGCAGTTTTGGGACAGGTTCCAATCAGCCCCAGCATTTT	TRBD1	TRBJ1-5	many	TRBV12-3/TRBV12-4
CASSLQGQGISGANVLTF	TGCGCCAGCAGCTTGCAGGGGCAGGGAATCTCTGGGGCCAACGTCCTGACTTTC	.	TRBJ2-6	many	TRBV5-1
CSVAGRMNTEAFF	TGCAGCGTAGCTGGACGTATGAACACTGAAGCTTTCTTT	.	TRBJ1-1	many	TRBV29-1
CASSMGLTSSYEQYF	TGTGCCAGTAGTATGGGTCTAACGAGCTCCTACGAGCAGTACTTC	.	TRBJ2-7	many	TRBV19
CASSPRDSLGGQYF	TGTGCCAGCAGCCCGAGGGACAGCCTTGGCGGGCAGTACTTC	TRBD1	TRBJ2-7	many	TRBV7-2
CASSPGQGLLEEQYF	TGTGCCAGCAGTCCCGGACAGGGGTTATTGGAAGAGCAGTACTTC	TRBD1	TRBJ2-7	many	TRBV12-3/TRBV12-4
CASSLTMAGEITGELFF	TGTGCCAGCAGCTTAACGATGGCAGGCGAAATTACCGGGGAGCTGTTTTTT	.	TRBJ2-2	.	TRBV7-3
CASSYQRSGNEQYF	TGTGCCAGCAGTTATCAGCGGTCGGGAAACGAGCAGTACTTC	.	TRBJ2-7	many	TRBV6-5
CASSPRGGGLEETQYF	TGTGCCAGCAGCCCCCGTGGGGGGGGGTTGGAAGAGACCCAGTACTTC	TRBD2	TRBJ2-5	many	TRBV4-2
CATSDPRQGSAGELFF	TGTGCCACCAGTGATCCCCGACAGGGTTCGGCCGGGGAGCTGTTTTTT	TRBD1	TRBJ2-2	many	TRBV24-1
CASSPTGSGHQPQHF	TGTGCCAGCAGTCCAACAGGGAGCGGGCATCAGCCCCAGCATTTT	.	TRBJ1-5	many	TRBV7-8
CASRWTGELFF	TGCGCCAGCAGGTGGACCGGGGAGCTGTTTTTT	.	TRBJ2-2	many	TRBV5-1
CASSTGQGLGTEAFF	TGTGCCAGTAGTACGGGACAGGGGCTCGGCACTGAAGCTTTCTTT	TRBD1	TRBJ1-1	few	TRBV19
CSASDSRDEQYF	TGCAGTGCTAGTGATTCTCGGGACGAGCAGTACTTC	.	TRBJ2-7	many	TRBV20-1
CASRPLTGRSTIQYF	TGTGCCAGCAGACCCCTGACAGGGAGGAGTACCATTCAGTACTTC	.	TRBJ2-4	.	TRBV6-1
CATRSGTTNTGELFF	TGTGCCACCAGATCCGGGACTACCAACACCGGGGAGCTGTTTTTT	TRBD2	TRBJ2-2	many	TRBV24-1
CASSLAGPGFNQPQHF	TGTGCCAGCAGCTTAGCGGGGCCAGGCTTCAATCAGCCCCAGCATTTT	.	TRBJ1-5	.	TRBV7-8
CASRGTSGVETQYF	TGTGCCAGCAGGGGGACTAGCGGCGTTGAGACCCAGTACTTC	TRBD2	TRBJ2-5	many	TRBV2
CASSLRALNYGYTF	TGTGCCAGCAGTTTAAGGGCCCTTAACTATGGCTACACCTTC	.	TRBJ1-2	many	TRBV12-3/TRBV12-4
CATSRRGPSNTGELFF	TGTGCCACCAGCAGGAGGGGCCCCTCGAACACCGGGGAGCTGTTTTTT	.	TRBJ2-2	many	TRBV15